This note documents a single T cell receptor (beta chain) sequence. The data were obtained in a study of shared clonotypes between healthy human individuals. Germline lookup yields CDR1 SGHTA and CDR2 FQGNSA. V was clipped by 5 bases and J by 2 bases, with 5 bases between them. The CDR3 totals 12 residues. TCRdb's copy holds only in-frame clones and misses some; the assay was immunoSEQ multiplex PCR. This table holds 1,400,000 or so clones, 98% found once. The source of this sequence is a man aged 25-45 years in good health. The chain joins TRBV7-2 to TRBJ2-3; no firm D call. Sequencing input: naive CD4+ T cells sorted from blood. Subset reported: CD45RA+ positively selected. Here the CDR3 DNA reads TGTGCCAGCAGCCGATTCACAGATACGCAGTATTTT. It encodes CASSRFTDTQYF.